The rows below give T cell receptor beta chains drawn from one sample of a study of T-cell reconstitution after alpha-beta-depleted transplantation in children. From the PCR reads, TCRdb called clonotypes with MiXCR, one entry per CDR3 protein. Of more than 200,000 distinct CDR3 sequences in the sample, 20% to 30% were seen once. Sample: PBMCs, taken before TCRalphabeta/CD19-depleted stem cell transplant. Receptor source: a girl aged 2-10 years with Fanconi anemia, due to receive a stem cell transplant. The CDR3 runs from the conserved cysteine through the conserved F or W. A D gene is named only where the DNA matches it firmly. The listing skips clone size in some rows; elsewhere it reads once, few, many or a size class.

TRBD2 TRBJ2-7 TRBV6-5 many TGTGCCAGCAGCCTATCGGGGCTAGCGGGAGGAAAATCCTACGAGCAGTACTTC CASSLSGLAGGKSYEQYF
TRBD2 TRBJ2-7 TRBV6-1 NA TGTGCCAGCTCTATCGGACTAGCGGGCTACGAGCAGTACTTC CASSIGLAGYEQYF
NA TRBJ1-5 TRBV6-6 few TGTGCCAGCAGTTATTTGGATCAGCCCCAGCATTTT CASSYLDQPQHF
TRBD1 TRBJ2-1 TRBV7-7 NA TGTGCCAGCAGCTTGGGGGACAGCTCCTACAATGAGCAGTTCTTC CASSLGDSSYNEQFF
NA TRBJ2-1 TRBV19 NA TGTGCCAGTAGTATTAATGGCGATGAGCAGTTCTTC CASSINGDEQFF
TRBD2 TRBJ2-1 TRBV30 NA TGTGCCCTCGGACTAGCGGCCAACTACAATGAGCAGTTCTTC CALGLAANYNEQFF
NA TRBJ2-1 TRBV25-1 NA TGTGCCAGCAGTGAATCAGGGTACAATGAGCAGTTCTTC CASSESGYNEQFF
NA TRBJ1-1 TRBV29-1 many TGCAGCGTTGAGGGATCCCTGGGAATGAACACTGAAGCTTTCTTT CSVEGSLGMNTEAFF
TRBD2 TRBJ2-3 TRBV20-1 NA TGCAGTGTCGCGGGGGGCCCGCAAGCTCATACGCAGTATTTT CSVAGGPQAHTQYF
NA TRBJ2-4 TRBV29-1 many TGCAGCGTTGACATGGGCAAAAACATTCAGTACTTC CSVDMGKNIQYF
NA TRBJ1-1 TRBV5-1 many TGCGCCAGCAGCTTGAGAGTATCGAACACTGAAGCTTTCTTT CASSLRVSNTEAFF
TRBD1 TRBJ2-5 TRBV7-2 few TGTGCCAGCAGCTCCCAGGGACAGGGAGAGACCCAGTACTTC CASSSQGQGETQYF
NA TRBJ1-1 TRBV28 NA TGTGCCAGCAGCCTTGACGACAACACTGAAGCTTTCTTT CASSLDDNTEAFF
NA TRBJ2-7 TRBV6-5 NA TGTGCCAGCAGTTACACGTCTCTAGTTCCCTACGAGCAGTACTTC CASSYTSLVPYEQYF
NA TRBJ2-5 TRBV12-3/TRBV12-4 NA TGTGCCAGCAGTGGGCCGGGACGAAAGACCCAGTACTTC CASSGPGRKTQYF
NA TRBJ1-5 TRBV2 few TGTGCCAGCACCGGATTCCCATACCAGCCCCAGCATTTT CASTGFPYQPQHF
NA TRBJ2-7 TRBV20-1 many TGCAGTGCTAGTTATAACTACGAGCAGTACTTC CSASYNYEQYF
TRBD2 TRBJ2-3 TRBV6-4 many TGTGCCAGCAGTGTGACGGGAGGGGACACAGATACGCAGTATTTT CASSVTGGDTDTQYF
NA TRBJ2-7 TRBV4-2 many TGTGCCAGCAGCCATGCTTTCGGGGGAAGTTTCTCCTACGAGCAGTACTTC CASSHAFGGSFSYEQYF
NA TRBJ2-1 TRBV20-1 few TGCAGCCCCGACGACTACAATGAGCAGTTCTTC CSPDDYNEQFF
NA TRBJ2-1 TRBV4-1 many TGCGCCAGCAGCCAGCTTTCCCGGCCGTCCTACAATGAGCAGTTCTTC CASSQLSRPSYNEQFF
NA TRBJ2-7 TRBV24-1 many TGTGCCACCAGTGCTGGGACGGCATCCTACGAGCAGTACTTC CATSAGTASYEQYF
NA TRBJ2-2 TRBV3-1 NA TGTGCCAGCAGCCAAGATGTGGCGGCCACCGGGGAGCTGTTTTTT CASSQDVAATGELFF
NA TRBJ2-2 TRBV6-5 many TGTGCCAGCAGTTATGGCCACCTTACCTACACCGGGGAGCTGTTTTTT CASSYGHLTYTGELFF
NA TRBJ1-2 TRBV11-2 NA TGTGCCAGCAGCTTAGATTCGGCGGTCTATGGCTACACCTTC CASSLDSAVYGYTF
NA TRBJ2-1 TRBV21-1 NA TGTGCCAGCAGCGGTGAGGGAGGGCCTTTTGCATATGAGCAGTTCTTC CASSGEGGPFAYEQFF
TRBD2 TRBJ2-3 TRBV19 few TGTGCCAGTAGTATCCAGCGGGGGTTGGATACGCAGTATTTT CASSIQRGLDTQYF
NA TRBJ2-5 TRBV20-1 few TGCAGTGCTAGTTGGCAAGAGACCCAGTACTTC CSASWQETQYF
NA TRBJ2-5 TRBV7-6 NA TGTGCCAGCAGCACCATGGACAGAGAGACCCAGTACTTC CASSTMDRETQYF
NA TRBJ2-7 TRBV4-1 many TGCGCCAGCAGCCAAGAGCCACCTACGGAGCAGTACTTC CASSQEPPTEQYF
TRBD2 TRBJ2-7 TRBV4-2 NA TGTGCCAGCAGCCAAGGGGGTCAGCGGGGCTCCTACGAGCAGTACTTC CASSQGGQRGSYEQYF
TRBD2 TRBJ2-1 TRBV7-9 NA TGTGCCAGCAGCTCTTTGGCGGGAGATCGCAATGAGCAGTTCTTC CASSSLAGDRNEQFF
NA TRBJ2-1 TRBV9 many TGTGCCAGCAGCGTTATCCCCTACCCTATCGGGGGCAATGAGCAGTTCTTC CASSVIPYPIGGNEQFF
TRBD2 TRBJ2-3 TRBV7-8 few TGTGCCAGCAGCTCAATCTCCGGGACTAGCGGCCGCACAGATACGCAGTATTTT CASSSISGTSGRTDTQYF
NA TRBJ1-2 TRBV29-1 many TGCAGCGTTGGGGCAGGGGAAGCTAACTATGGCTACACCTTC CSVGAGEANYGYTF
TRBD2 TRBJ2-7 TRBV7-2 few TGTGCCAGCAGCCCTCTAGAATGGGGGGGCTACGAGCAGTACTTC CASSPLEWGGYEQYF
NA TRBJ2-7 TRBV10-3 many TGTGCCATCAGTGAAGTCCGATCCTACGAGCAGTACTTC CAISEVRSYEQYF
TRBD2 TRBJ2-3 TRBV29-1 many TGCAGCGTTGACAGGGAGGGAGATACGCAGTATTTT CSVDREGDTQYF
NA TRBJ2-7 TRBV15 few TGTGCCACCAGCCTTCCGGACAGGGCGGGGGGTTACGAGCAGTACTTC CATSLPDRAGGYEQYF
NA TRBJ1-5 TRBV6-1 many TGTGCCAGCAGCGAGGGGAACAATCAGCCCCAGCATTTT CASSEGNNQPQHF
NA TRBJ2-7 TRBV20-1 NA TGCAGTGCTAGAGATGAGGGGCTATACGAGCAGTACTTC CSARDEGLYEQYF
TRBD2 TRBJ2-1 TRBV24-1 many TGTGCCACCAGTGACCGGGGACTAGCGGACAATGAGCAGTTCTTC CATSDRGLADNEQFF
NA TRBJ2-3 TRBV20-1 NA TGCAGTGCTAACGACAACACAGATACGCAGTATTTT CSANDNTDTQYF
NA TRBJ2-7 TRBV20-1 many TGCAGTGCTAGAGTTACTAGCACCAGCTACGAGCAGTACTTC CSARVTSTSYEQYF
NA TRBJ1-4 TRBV29-1 NA TGCAGCGGACGACGCGGCCTTAATGAAAAACTGTTTTTT CSGRRGLNEKLFF
NA TRBJ1-2 TRBV28 NA TGTGCCAGCAGTTTGTCGGGGAGAGGAGGCTATGGCTACACCTTC CASSLSGRGGYGYTF
NA TRBJ1-2 TRBV20-1 few TGCAGTGCACAAGATCGCGACAGAAACACCGATGGCTACACCTTC CSAQDRDRNTDGYTF
TRBD1 TRBJ1-4 TRBV29-1 NA TGCAGCGTTGTGGGACAGGGACATGAAAAACTGTTTTTT CSVVGQGHEKLFF
NA TRBJ2-7 TRBV20-1 few TGCAGTGCTAAAAAACACACCTACGAGCAGTACTTC CSAKKHTYEQYF
TRBD1 TRBJ2-3 TRBV20-1 many TGCAGTGCACCAGGGGGTCCCACAGATACGCAGTATTTT CSAPGGPTDTQYF
TRBD1 TRBJ1-5 TRBV29-1 NA TGCAGCGCTATAGGGACAGGGGACGGTCAGCCCCAGCATTTT CSAIGTGDGQPQHF
TRBD2 TRBJ2-1 TRBV25-1 NA TGTGCCAGCAGTGAATGGGAGGGTAGCGGGAGGAGATGGGGCTCCTACAATGAGCAGTTCTTC CASSEWEGSGRRWGSYNEQFF
NA TRBJ2-3 TRBV20-1 NA TGCAGTGCTAGGATACGGGCAGATACGCAGTATTTT CSARIRADTQYF